This TCR beta chain was documented in a study of blood T cell repertoires in COVID-19. Study-level background: Sites in the United States, Italy and Spain provided acute and convalescent COVID-19 samples. Sources were T cells, B-cell-depleted T cells, or PBMCs; the material itself was cDNA or gDNA.

Methods used by the authors: Using reference gene primer amplification, nucleated cell counts were estimated. The protocol was immunoSEQ multiplex PCR, while the TCRdb copy is restricted to in-frame clones and leaves out a portion. The V and J calls and clone size come from that table; D and trimming were worked out from the DNA. This table has almost 200,000 clones, 85% appearing once. The Seattle site enrolled patients during active infection and followed them longitudinally. The CDR3 has 15 amino acids. Trimming cost V 6 bases and J 3 bases, with 17 bases left between them. CDR1 is SEHNR, CDR2 FQNEAQ, per germline (reference sequence).

The material sequenced was peripheral blood. V is TRBV7-9 and J is TRBJ1-1; D possibly corresponds to TRBD1 (5 bases). This receptor was identified in a man aged 55 to 70 with COVID-19, enrolled during active disease. This CDR3 is CASRGGAGPDTEAFF. CDR3 coding DNA: TGTGCCAGCAGGGGGGGAGCTGGGCCGGACACTGAAGCTTTCTTT.